The rows below give T cell receptor beta chains drawn from one sample of a study of T cells in Graves' hyperthyroidism and ophthalmopathy. TCRdb called the multiplex PCR reads again in MiXCR, with one record for every CDR3 protein. The table records approximately 630,000 distinct CDR3 sequences, around 15% of them present only once. Material for sequencing was blood. Receptors originate from a woman younger than 45 with Graves' hyperthyroidism. Both conserved end residues are part of each CDR3. Each record gives: V gene, J gene, D gene, clone size, CDR3 protein. A D gene is named only where the DNA matches it firmly. The size field is filled for only some rows; it gives once, few, many or a size class.

TRBV4-3	TRBJ2-1	NA	few	CASSQKGPKGATKYNEQFF
TRBV6-1	TRBJ2-1	NA	NA	CASSEAYNEQFF
TRBV20-1	TRBJ2-7	TRBD1	NA	CSARIQGYEQYF
TRBV30	TRBJ2-2	NA	NA	CAWSVRLTTGELFF
TRBV11-3	TRBJ2-2	TRBD1	many	CASSPGTGKTGELFF
TRBV11-2	TRBJ2-1	TRBD2	many	CASSLLAGRYNEQFF
TRBV20-1	TRBJ2-7	TRBD2	few	CSAREVTSGSYEQYF
TRBV30	TRBJ1-1	NA	many	CAWRLVTEAFF
TRBV28	TRBJ2-2	NA	NA	CASSTFRQNTGELFF
TRBV7-2	TRBJ2-5	NA	many	CASSRVAVSETQYF
TRBV3-1	TRBJ2-1	TRBD2	many	CASSPTRSGNEQFF
TRBV6-2/TRBV6-3	TRBJ2-7	TRBD2	many	CASTHAGTSIDEQYF
TRBV9	TRBJ2-3	NA	few	CASSLYGSPDSDTQYF
TRBV20-1	TRBJ2-1	TRBD1	NA	CRTGQGWHEQFF
TRBV18	TRBJ2-7	TRBD1	many	CASSHSDRDEQYF
TRBV2	TRBJ2-1	TRBD2	NA	CASSVLAGDREQFF
TRBV7-2	TRBJ2-7	NA	many	CASSLAAGEQYF
TRBV11-2	TRBJ2-2	NA	NA	CASSFWTNRPGELFF
TRBV6-2/TRBV6-3	TRBJ1-2	TRBD1	NA	CATGTGDGYTF
TRBV5-1	TRBJ2-5	TRBD2	NA	CASRRTSGSGQETQYF
TRBV5-1	TRBJ2-3	TRBD2	many	CASSLGVGAGEDTQYF
TRBV6-2/TRBV6-3	TRBJ2-1	TRBD2	many	CASRREGPGEQFF
TRBV19	TRBJ2-1	TRBD2	few	CASSRASGANNEQFF
TRBV9	TRBJ2-7	TRBD1	NA	CASSVTGQGAYEQYF
TRBV12-3/TRBV12-4	TRBJ1-1	NA	few	CASSPTLRGDTEAFF
TRBV18	TRBJ2-3	TRBD1	NA	CASSPRILQGAGTDTQYF
TRBV27	TRBJ1-2	NA	few	CASSLLRGSGGYTF
TRBV6-5	TRBJ2-3	NA	NA	CASSYLRSSTDTQYF
TRBV12-3/TRBV12-4	TRBJ2-7	NA	once	CASRALQAQENEQYF
TRBV10-3	TRBJ2-7	NA	many	CAISSRVPYEQYF
TRBV27	TRBJ2-3	NA	NA	CASTPGGAITDTQYF
TRBV25-1	TRBJ2-7	NA	many	CASRGSSYEQYF
TRBV6-2/TRBV6-3	TRBJ1-5	NA	NA	CASNRDGNQPQHF
TRBV20-1	TRBJ1-1	NA	many	CSAPPRGEAGTEAFF
TRBV7-9	TRBJ2-3	NA	few	CASSWLGVSTDTQYF
TRBV30	TRBJ1-5	TRBD1	few	CAWQGGTKGVSGNQPQHF
TRBV6-1	TRBJ2-2	NA	NA	CASQRWGTGELFF
TRBV28	TRBJ2-3	TRBD1	many	CASSLTGTGYTDTQYF
TRBV27	TRBJ2-3	TRBD1	many	CASSYLGTGGPDTQYF
TRBV12-3/TRBV12-4	TRBJ2-2	NA	many	CASSPRGVNTGELFF
TRBV24-1	TRBJ2-3	NA	many	CATSGSQRVDTQYF
TRBV29-1	TRBJ1-1	NA	NA	CSVVPGGTRTEAFF
TRBV20-1	TRBJ1-1	TRBD1	few	CSARVRTGGTEAFF
TRBV6-1	TRBJ1-5	TRBD1	NA	CASRPRGGPQHF
TRBV29-1	TRBJ2-3	NA	NA	CSVGVGGVDTQYF
TRBV10-3	TRBJ2-5	TRBD1	NA	CAISELGTGIQETQYF
TRBV28	TRBJ2-1	NA	many	CASSPHPPSYNEQFF
TRBV28	TRBJ1-1	NA	many	CASSLSRWTEAFF
TRBV29-1	TRBJ2-7	TRBD1	many	CSVEGQSSYEQYF
TRBV30	TRBJ1-5	TRBD1	many	CAWNMAGGGREPQHF
TRBV28	TRBJ2-1	TRBD1	NA	CASSLAGQGSSYNEQFF
TRBV19	TRBJ2-2	TRBD1	NA	CATSQGQGNTGELFF